This TCR beta chain came from a study of blood T cell repertoires in COVID-19 (dated by TCRdb to about 2020). Study-level background: Collaborator samples came from the United States, Italy and Spain and covered acute and convalescent phases of COVID-19. The material from the prospective study consisted of cDNA or gDNA derived from T cells, B-cell-depleted T cells, or PBMCs. The dataset comprised deeply sampled blood TCRbeta repertoires from subjects exposed to, actively infected with, or recovered from COVID-19. A freely available public database, intended as a resource for researchers studying the immune response to SARS-CoV-2, is where the repertoires were released. The samples were drawn from two sources: the first 160 participants of the ongoing ImmuneRACE study, and 950 to 1,500 subjects contributed by 6 global collaborators. The sample metadata nearly always contained a de-identified subject ID, COVID-19 status, age in years and sex. Where available, HLA class I and class II types were obtained from metadata supplied by the sample provider rather than from assay-based typing. Beyond this particular receptor, the publication reports: Clinical and demographic metadata were provided uncurated, with the amount varying by source and participant.

With regard to this clone: The antigen it recognizes is unknown. No base qualities exist here, and no much larger clone lies one base off it.

Each collaborating institution followed its own protocols to collect whole blood in K2EDTA tubes. For TCRbeta analysis, collaborators shipped samples in one of three forms: frozen whole blood, isolated PBMCs, or DNA extracted from either of those sample types. TCRbeta CDR3 regions were amplified from genomic DNA by means of the immunoSEQ Assay, a bias-controlled multiplex PCR. The paper's processing steps were these. Within the assay, amplification of reference gene primers was used to estimate how many nucleated cells each sample contained. To quantify the absolute abundance of each unique TCRbeta CDR3 rearrangement, sequence reads were collapsed and filtered. For each sample, productive Simpson clonality was calculated as the square root of Simpson's diversity index over productive rearrangements. TCRdb holds this immuneACCESS table with in-frame rearrangements only. Some clones are missing; in checked studies, unresolved V genes explain under half, and the rest has no known cause. V and J calls and clone size are given by that table; D and trimming were obtained from the DNA. Within this sample are under 300,000 clones, with approximately 85% of them counted one time only. The ten largest account for roughly an eighth of the sample.

V has 5 bases trimmed and J has 6 bases trimmed; junction bases matching no gene number 9. From the cysteine up to the phenylalanine, the CDR3 has a length of 14 residues. Left in the record is the CDR3 DNA by itself, 42 bases read in frame from the first base. CDR1 and CDR2 are read off the germline V gene (reference sequence) as SGHAT and FQDESV. The TCR comes from a man at least 80 years old with acute or convalescent COVID-19. The sample consisted of peripheral blood. The chain uses TRBV11-1 and TRBJ1-1; the junction holds 7 bases that match TRBD1. The DNA sequence is as follows: TGTGCCAGCAGCCCCCCGACAGGGTTCGCTGAAGCTTTCTTT. Its translation reads: CASSPPTGFAEAFF.